This TCR beta chain emerged from a study of blood T cell repertoires in COVID-19 (dated by TCRdb to 2020 to 2022). As for the study more broadly: Samples covering the acute and convalescent phases of COVID-19 were provided by collaborators in the United States, Italy and Spain. The prospective study material was composed of cDNA or gDNA derived from T cells, B-cell-depleted T cells, or PBMCs. Subjects who had been exposed to COVID-19, were actively infected with it, or had recovered from it provided the deeply sampled blood TCRbeta repertoires that made up the dataset. The repertoires were made available in a free public database intended to serve as a resource for research on the immune response to SARS-CoV-2. Samples came from the ongoing ImmuneRACE study (first 160 participants) plus 1,254 subjects from 6 global collaborators. The sample metadata nearly always contained a de-identified subject ID, COVID-19 status, age in years and sex. Where available, HLA class I and class II types were taken from metadata supplied by the sample provider and were not determined by assay-based typing.

The full study reports these points: How much clinical and demographic metadata was included differed by source and by participant, and the metadata was provided uncurated.

The collaborating institutions used their own protocols to collect whole blood in K2EDTA tubes. Collaborator samples were shipped for TCRbeta analysis as frozen whole blood, isolated PBMCs, or DNA extracted from either sample type. TCRbeta CDR3 regions were amplified from genomic DNA using the immunoSEQ Assay, a bias-controlled multiplex PCR. Turning to the authors' computational methods: The number of nucleated cells in each sample was estimated from the amplification of reference gene primers within the assay. To quantify the absolute abundance of each unique TCRbeta CDR3 rearrangement, sequence reads were collapsed and filtered. Productive Simpson clonality was computed per sample as the square root of Simpson's diversity index over productive rearrangements. TCRdb re-hosts the immuneACCESS table, in-frame sequences only. Its copies lack some clones; in the studies checked, an unresolved V gene accounts for under half of them, and the cause for the rest is not known. D and trimming were read from the DNA, whereas the V and J calls and clone size are those reported in that table. The sample table lists approximately 300,000 clones, around four fifths of them with a count of one. Roughly 1.1% of the sample goes to the ten largest clones.

A few counts support this clone. Its recognized antigen is unknown. Base qualities are missing; no much larger clone stands one base away. The germline V gene (reference sequence) gives CDR1 as GTSNPN and CDR2 as SVGIG. The junction shows trimming of 3 bases on V and 5 bases on J, plus 8 bases between the germline ends. The CDR3, cysteine through phenylalanine, is 12 amino acids long. The CDR3 DNA has 36 bases and is translated from base 1. The receptor chain draws on TRBV30 and TRBJ1-5; matching of 5 bases hints at TRBD1 as the D gene. The sequence derives from a woman aged 45 to 65 with acute or convalescent COVID-19. Sequenced input: peripheral blood. CDR3 protein: CAWRGEDQPQHF. Here is the DNA: TGTGCCTGGAGAGGGGAGGATCAGCCCCAGCATTTT.